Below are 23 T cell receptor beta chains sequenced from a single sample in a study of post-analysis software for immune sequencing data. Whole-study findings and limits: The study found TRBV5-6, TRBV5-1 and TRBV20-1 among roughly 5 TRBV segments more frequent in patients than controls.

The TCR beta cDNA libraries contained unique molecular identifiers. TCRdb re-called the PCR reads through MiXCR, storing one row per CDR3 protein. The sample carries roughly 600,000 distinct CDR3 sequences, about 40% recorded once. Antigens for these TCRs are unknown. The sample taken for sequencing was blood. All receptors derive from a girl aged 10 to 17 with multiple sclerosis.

The CDR3: CASSDGRVEFF. The CDR3 nucleotides are TGCGCCAGCAGCGACGGGAGGGTGGAGTTCTTC. The chain uses TRBV5-1 and TRBJ2-1; 8 bases agree with TRBD2. The CDR3 runs to 11 residues. Germline CDR1 is SGHRS and CDR2 is YFSETQ. After removal of 4 bases from V and 14 bases from J, the junction contained 5 bases not matched to a gene.

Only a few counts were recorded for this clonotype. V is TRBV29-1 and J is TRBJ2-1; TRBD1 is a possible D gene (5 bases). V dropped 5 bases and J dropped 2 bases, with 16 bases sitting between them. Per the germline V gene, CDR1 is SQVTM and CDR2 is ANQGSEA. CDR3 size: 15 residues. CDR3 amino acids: CSVTLQGNPYNEQFF. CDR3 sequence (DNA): TGCAGCGTTACACTTCAGGGAAACCCCTACAATGAGCAGTTCTTC.

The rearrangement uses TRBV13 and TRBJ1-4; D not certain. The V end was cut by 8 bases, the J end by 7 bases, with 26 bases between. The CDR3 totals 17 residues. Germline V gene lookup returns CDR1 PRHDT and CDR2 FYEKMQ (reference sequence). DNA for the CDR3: TGTGCCAGCCGATCAGGACGGCCGAGAAATAGGGTTGAAAAACTGTTTTTT. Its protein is CASRSGRPRNRVEKLFF.

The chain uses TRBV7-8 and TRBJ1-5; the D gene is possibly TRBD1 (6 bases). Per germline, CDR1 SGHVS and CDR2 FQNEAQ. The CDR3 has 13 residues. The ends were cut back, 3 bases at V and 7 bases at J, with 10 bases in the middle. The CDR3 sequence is CASSFAGEQPQHF. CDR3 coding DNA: TGTGCCAGCAGCTTCGCAGGGGAACAGCCCCAGCATTTT.

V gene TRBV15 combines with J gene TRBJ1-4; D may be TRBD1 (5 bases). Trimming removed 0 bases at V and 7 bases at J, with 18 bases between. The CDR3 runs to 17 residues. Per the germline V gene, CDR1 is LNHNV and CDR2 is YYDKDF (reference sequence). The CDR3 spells CATSRDVRQYISEKLFF. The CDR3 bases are TGTGCCACCAGCAGAGATGTGAGACAGTACATAAGTGAAAAACTGTTTTTT. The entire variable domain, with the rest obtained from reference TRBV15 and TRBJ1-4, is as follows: DAMVIQNPRYQVTQFGKPVTLSCSQTLNHNVMYWYQQKSSQAPKLLFHYYDKDFNNEADTPDNFQSRRPNTSFCFLDIRSPGLGDTAMYLCATSRDVRQYISEKLFFGSGTQLSVL.

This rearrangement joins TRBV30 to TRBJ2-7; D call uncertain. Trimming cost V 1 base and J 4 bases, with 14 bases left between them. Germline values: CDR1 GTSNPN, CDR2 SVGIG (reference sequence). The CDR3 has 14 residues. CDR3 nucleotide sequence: TGTGCCTGGAGTGCTTGGGCGAGGCGGTACGAGCAGTACTTC. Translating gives CAWSAWARRYEQYF. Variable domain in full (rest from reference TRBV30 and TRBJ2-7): SQTIHQWPATLVQPVGSPLSLECTVEGTSNPNLYWYRQAAGRGLQLLFYSVGIGQISSEVPQNLSASRPQDRQFILSSKKLLLSDSGFYLCAWSAWARRYEQYFGPGTRLTVT.

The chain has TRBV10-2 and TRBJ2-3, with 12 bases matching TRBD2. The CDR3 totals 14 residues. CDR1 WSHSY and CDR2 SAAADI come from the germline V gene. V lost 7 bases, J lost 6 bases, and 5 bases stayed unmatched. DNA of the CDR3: TGCGCCAGCAACCCGACTAGCGGGAGCGATACGCAGTATTTT. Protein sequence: CASNPTSGSDTQYF.

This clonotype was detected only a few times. CDR3 protein: CASSQVWRGAPIQWEQFF. The CDR3 nucleotides read TGCGCCAGCAGCCAAGTTTGGCGAGGGGCGCCGATACAATGGGAGCAGTTCTTC. V gene TRBV4-1 combines with J gene TRBJ2-1; D is possibly TRBD1 or TRBD2 (5 bases each). The CDR3 covers 18 residues. Germline CDR1 MGHRA, CDR2 YSYEKL. Trimming took off 1 base at V and 10 bases at J, with 26 bases between the two ends.

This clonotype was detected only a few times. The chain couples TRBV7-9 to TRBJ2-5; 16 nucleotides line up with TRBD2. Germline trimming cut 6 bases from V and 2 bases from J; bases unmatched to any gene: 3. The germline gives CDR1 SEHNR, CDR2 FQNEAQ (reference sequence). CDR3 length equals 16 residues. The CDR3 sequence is CASSGTSGRVQETQYF. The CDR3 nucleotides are TGTGCCAGCAGTGGGACTAGCGGGAGGGTTCAAGAGACCCAGTACTTC.

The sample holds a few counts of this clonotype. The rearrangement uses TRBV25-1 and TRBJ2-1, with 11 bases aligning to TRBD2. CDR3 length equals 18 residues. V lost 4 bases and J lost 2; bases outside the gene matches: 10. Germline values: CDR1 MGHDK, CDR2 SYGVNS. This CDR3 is CASSGTSGRKWAYNEQFF. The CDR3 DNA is TGTGCCAGCAGTGGAACTAGCGGGAGAAAGTGGGCCTACAATGAGCAGTTCTTC.

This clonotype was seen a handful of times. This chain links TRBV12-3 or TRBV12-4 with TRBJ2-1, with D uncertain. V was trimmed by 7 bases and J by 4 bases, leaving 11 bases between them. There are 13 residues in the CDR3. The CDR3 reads CASNKQPYNEQFF. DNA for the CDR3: TGTGCCAGCAATAAGCAACCATACAATGAGCAGTTCTTC.

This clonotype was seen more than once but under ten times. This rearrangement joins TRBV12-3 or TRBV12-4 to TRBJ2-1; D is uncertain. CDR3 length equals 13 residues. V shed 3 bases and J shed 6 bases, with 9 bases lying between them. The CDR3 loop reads CASSFQYVNEQFF. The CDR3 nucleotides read TGTGCCAGCAGTTTCCAGTACGTCAATGAGCAGTTCTTC.

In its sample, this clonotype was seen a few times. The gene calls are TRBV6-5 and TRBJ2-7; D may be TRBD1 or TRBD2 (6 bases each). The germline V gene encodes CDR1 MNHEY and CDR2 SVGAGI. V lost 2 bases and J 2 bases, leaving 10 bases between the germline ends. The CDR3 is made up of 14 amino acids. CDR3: CASSYKGGPYEQYF. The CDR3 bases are TGTGCCAGCAGTTACAAAGGGGGGCCCTACGAGCAGTACTTC.

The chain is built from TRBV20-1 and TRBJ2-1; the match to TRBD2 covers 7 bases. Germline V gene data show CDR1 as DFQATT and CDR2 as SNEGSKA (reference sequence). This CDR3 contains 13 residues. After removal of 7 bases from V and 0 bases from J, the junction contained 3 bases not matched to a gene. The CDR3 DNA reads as TGCAGTGGTCGGGGGGTCTCCTACAATGAGCAGTTCTTC. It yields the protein CSGRGVSYNEQFF.

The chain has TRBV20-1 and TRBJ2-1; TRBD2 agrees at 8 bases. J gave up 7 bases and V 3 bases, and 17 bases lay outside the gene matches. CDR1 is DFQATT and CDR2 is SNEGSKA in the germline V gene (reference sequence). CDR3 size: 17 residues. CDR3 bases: TGCAGTGCTAGGGAATATTCCGGGACTAGTCGCCGGAATGAGCAGTTCTTC. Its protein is CSAREYSGTSRRNEQFF.

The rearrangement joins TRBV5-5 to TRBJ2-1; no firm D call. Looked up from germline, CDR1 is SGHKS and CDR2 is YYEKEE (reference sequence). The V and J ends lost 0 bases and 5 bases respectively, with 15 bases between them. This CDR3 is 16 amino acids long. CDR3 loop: CASSLEAFRSDNEQFF. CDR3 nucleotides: TGTGCCAGCAGCTTGGAGGCCTTTCGAAGCGACAATGAGCAGTTCTTC.

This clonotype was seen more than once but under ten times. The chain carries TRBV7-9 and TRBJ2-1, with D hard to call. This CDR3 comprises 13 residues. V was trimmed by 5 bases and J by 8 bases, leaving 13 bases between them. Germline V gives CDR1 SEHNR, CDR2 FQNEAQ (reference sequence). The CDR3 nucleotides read TGTGCCAGCAGCCCCTATGCCGGCGATGAGCAGTTCTTC. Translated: CASSPYAGDEQFF.

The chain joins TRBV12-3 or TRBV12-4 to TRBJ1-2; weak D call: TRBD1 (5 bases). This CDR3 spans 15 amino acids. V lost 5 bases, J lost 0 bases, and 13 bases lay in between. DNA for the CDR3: TGTGCCAGCAGTCCGACAGTTGAGGCTAACTATGGCTACACCTTC. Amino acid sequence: CASSPTVEANYGYTF.

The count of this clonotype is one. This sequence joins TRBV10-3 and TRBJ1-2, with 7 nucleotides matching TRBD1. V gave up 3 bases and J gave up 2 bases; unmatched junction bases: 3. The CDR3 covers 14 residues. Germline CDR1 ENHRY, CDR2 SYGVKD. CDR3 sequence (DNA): TGTGCCATCAGTGAAGCCAGGGGGAACTATGGCTACACCTTC. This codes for CAISEARGNYGYTF.

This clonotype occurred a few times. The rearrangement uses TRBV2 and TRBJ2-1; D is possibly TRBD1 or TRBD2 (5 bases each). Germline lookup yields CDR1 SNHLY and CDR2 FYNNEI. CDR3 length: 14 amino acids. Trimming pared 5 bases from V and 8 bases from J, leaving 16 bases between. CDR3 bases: TGTGCCAGCAGTCACCCGACAGTGGAGGATGAGCAGTTCTTC. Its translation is CASSHPTVEDEQFF. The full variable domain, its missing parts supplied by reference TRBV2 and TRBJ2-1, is EPEVTQTPSHQVTQMGQEVILRCVPISNHLYFYWYRQILGQKVEFLVSFYNNEISEKSEIFDDQFSVERPDGSNFTLKIRSTKLEDSAMYFCASSHPTVEDEQFFGPGTRLTVL.

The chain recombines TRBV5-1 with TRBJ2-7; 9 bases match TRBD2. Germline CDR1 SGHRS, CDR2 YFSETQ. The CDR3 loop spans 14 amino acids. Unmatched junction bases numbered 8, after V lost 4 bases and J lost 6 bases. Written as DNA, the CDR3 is TGCGCCAGCAGCCTGGGGACTAGCCCCATCGAGCAGTACTTC. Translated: CASSLGTSPIEQYF.

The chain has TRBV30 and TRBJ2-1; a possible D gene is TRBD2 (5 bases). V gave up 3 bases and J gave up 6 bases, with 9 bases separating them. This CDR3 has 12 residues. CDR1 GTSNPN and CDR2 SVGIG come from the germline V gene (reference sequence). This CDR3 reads CAWRPRGNEQFF. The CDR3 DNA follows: TGTGCCTGGAGGCCACGGGGCAATGAGCAGTTCTTC. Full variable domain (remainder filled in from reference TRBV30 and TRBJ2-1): SQTIHQWPATLVQPVGSPLSLECTVEGTSNPNLYWYRQAAGRGLQLLFYSVGIGQISSEVPQNLSASRPQDRQFILSSKKLLLSDSGFYLCAWRPRGNEQFFGPGTRLTVL.

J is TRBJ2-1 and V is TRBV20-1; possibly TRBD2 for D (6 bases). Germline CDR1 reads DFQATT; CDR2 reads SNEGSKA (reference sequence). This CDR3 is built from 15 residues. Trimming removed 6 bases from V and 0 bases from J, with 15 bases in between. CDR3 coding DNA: TGCAGTGCCTCACGCGGGGATAGCTCCTACAATGAGCAGTTCTTC. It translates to CSASRGDSSYNEQFF.